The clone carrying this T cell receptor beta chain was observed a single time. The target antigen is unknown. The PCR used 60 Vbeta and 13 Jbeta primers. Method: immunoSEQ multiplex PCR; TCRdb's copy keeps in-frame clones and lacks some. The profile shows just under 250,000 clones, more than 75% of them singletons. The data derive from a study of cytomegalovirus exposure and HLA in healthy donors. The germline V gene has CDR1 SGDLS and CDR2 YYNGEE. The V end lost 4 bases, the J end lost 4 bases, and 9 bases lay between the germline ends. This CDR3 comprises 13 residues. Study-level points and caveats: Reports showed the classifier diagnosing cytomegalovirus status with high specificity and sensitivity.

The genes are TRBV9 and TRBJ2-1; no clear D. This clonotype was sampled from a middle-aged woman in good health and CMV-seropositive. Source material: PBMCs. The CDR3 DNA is TGTGCCAGCAGCTACTACGGGTACAATGAGCAGTTCTTC. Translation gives CASSYYGYNEQFF. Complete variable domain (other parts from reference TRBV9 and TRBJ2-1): DSGVTQTPKHLITATGQRVTLRCSPRSGDLSVYWYQQSLDQGLQFLIQYYNGEERAKGNILERFSAQQFPDLHSELNLSSLELGDSALYFCASSYYGYNEQFFGPGTRLTVL.